A selection of T cell receptor beta chains follows, all from one sample in a study of T-cell memory formation after mild COVID-19. MiXCR, applied by TCRdb to the 5' RACE reads, yields one record per CDR3 protein. The sample yields about 500,000 distinct CDR3 sequences, roughly 20% seen once. The specimen sequenced was PBMCs or a T cell subset sorted from them (not recorded which). The receptor source for this set is an adult woman who had mild COVID-19 (a few samples of this study predate the infection). Cell type and time point are not known. The CDR3 runs from the conserved cysteine through the conserved F or W. D genes are given only for firm matches. Not all rows give a size; the values are once, few, many and, for expanded clones, a class.

clone_size	d_call	v_call	j_call	cdr3_length	cdr3_aa	cdr3_nt
.	TRBD1	TRBV18	TRBJ2-7	15	CASSRGQGTSYEQYF	TGTGCCAGCTCACGGGGACAGGGGACTTCCTACGAGCAGTACTTC
.	TRBD1	TRBV12-3/TRBV12-4	TRBJ1-2	16	CASSFLQGAQTYGYTF	TGTGCCAGCAGTTTTCTACAGGGGGCGCAGACCTATGGCTACACCTTC
.	.	TRBV18	TRBJ2-3	15	CASSPRKGSTDTQYF	TGTGCCAGCTCACCTAGAAAGGGTAGCACAGATACGCAGTATTTT
few	.	TRBV19	TRBJ2-1	14	CASSIGDRPSEQFF	TGTGCCAGTAGTATAGGGGACCGGCCCAGTGAGCAGTTCTTC
.	.	TRBV6-5	TRBJ2-7	15	CATHPGGGRTYEQCF	TGTGCCACCCACCCAGGGGGGGGGAGAACCTACGAGCAGTGCTTC
.	TRBD2	TRBV29-1	TRBJ2-3	18	CSVRGGTSTGRGTDTQYF	TGCAGCGTTCGAGGTGGGACTAGCACAGGCCGGGGCACAGATACGCAGTATTTT
many	.	TRBV29-1	TRBJ2-3	11	CSIPVTDTQYF	TGCAGCATCCCGGTAACAGATACGCAGTATTTT
few	.	TRBV5-6	TRBJ2-2	12	CASSYLTGELFF	TGTGCCAGCAGCTATCTAACCGGGGAGCTGTTTTTT
few	.	TRBV5-4	TRBJ2-5	14	CASSRGQIQETQYF	TGTGCCAGCAGTCGAGGACAAATACAAGAGACCCAGTACTTC
.	TRBD2	TRBV29-1	TRBJ2-1	13	CSVGLAGSGEQFF	TGCAGCGTTGGACTAGCGGGATCTGGTGAGCAGTTCTTC
.	.	TRBV30	TRBJ1-1	14	CAWSGGLANTEAFF	TGTGCCTGGAGTGGGGGGCTCGCGAACACTGAAGCTTTCTTT
few	TRBD1	TRBV20-1	TRBJ1-5	13	CSAHRGPNQPQHF	TGCAGTGCTCATAGGGGGCCGAATCAGCCCCAGCATTTT
.	TRBD1	TRBV3-1	TRBJ1-2	17	CASSHWTGGFNSYGYTF	TGTGCCAGCAGCCATTGGACAGGGGGCTTTAATAGCTATGGCTACACCTTC
.	TRBD1	TRBV6-5	TRBJ2-3	15	CASSYSGQGSDTQYF	TGTGCCAGCAGTTACTCGGGACAGGGGTCGGATACGCAGTATTTT
few	TRBD1	TRBV28	TRBJ2-2	14	CASSTHRGTGELFF	TGTGCCAGCAGCACCCACAGGGGGACCGGGGAGCTGTTTTTT
few	.	TRBV6-5	TRBJ2-2	15	CASSYSERANGELFF	TGTGCCAGCAGTTACTCGGAGAGGGCAAACGGGGAGCTGTTTTTT
.	TRBD1	TRBV5-6	TRBJ1-4	16	CASSKTSTGGVEKLFF	TGTGCCAGCAGCAAAACCTCGACAGGGGGCGTTGAAAAACTGTTTTTT
.	.	TRBV19	TRBJ1-5	14	CASTHPGGDQPQHF	TGTGCCAGTACCCACCCCGGTGGGGATCAGCCCCAGCATTTT
.	.	TRBV4-2	TRBJ2-3	15	CASSQLGGFTDTQYF	TGTGCCAGCAGCCAATTGGGCGGATTCACAGATACGCAGTATTTT
few	.	TRBV6-5	TRBJ2-1	14	CASSYELPGGEQFF	TGTGCCAGCAGTTACGAACTACCGGGGGGCGAGCAGTTCTTC
.	TRBD1	TRBV2	TRBJ1-1	13	CASSRQGEVNAFF	TGTGCCAGCAGTAGACAGGGGGAAGTGAACGCTTTCTTT
.	TRBD2	TRBV12-3/TRBV12-4	TRBJ2-7	16	CASSTLLAGGSHEQYF	TGTGCCAGCAGCACCCTCCTGGCGGGAGGGTCCCACGAGCAGTACTTC
few	.	TRBV12-3/TRBV12-4	TRBJ1-1	12	CASSRARGEAFF	TGTGCCAGCAGCCGGGCCCGGGGGGAAGCTTTCTTT
.	.	TRBV6-5	TRBJ2-1	12	CASSTQYNEQFF	TGTGCCAGCAGTACGCAATACAATGAGCAGTTCTTC
few	TRBD1	TRBV12-3/TRBV12-4	TRBJ2-3	15	CASSPDRGSIDTQYF	TGTGCCAGCAGCCCAGACAGGGGTAGTATAGATACGCAGTATTTT
.	.	TRBV12-3/TRBV12-4	TRBJ1-1	14	CASSFPLPNTEAFF	TGTGCCAGCAGTTTCCCCCTCCCGAACACTGAAGCTTTCTTT
.	.	TRBV12-3/TRBV12-4	TRBJ2-2	15	CASSLSVGRAGELFF	TGTGCCAGCAGTTTGTCAGTCGGGAGAGCCGGGGAGCTGTTTTTT
few	TRBD2	TRBV7-2	TRBJ2-7	16	CASSLGLAGAGYEQYF	TGTGCCAGCAGCTTAGGACTAGCGGGAGCTGGCTACGAGCAGTACTTC
few	.	TRBV5-1	TRBJ2-3	15	CASSLARPGTDTQYF	TGCGCCAGCAGCTTGGCCAGGCCGGGTACAGATACGCAGTATTTT
.	.	TRBV7-2	TRBJ1-1	15	CASSLATGGFTEAFF	TGTGCCAGCAGCTTAGCGACAGGAGGTTTCACTGAAGCTTTCTTT
once	TRBD1	TRBV12-3/TRBV12-4	TRBJ1-1	14	CASSGQPGQQEAFF	TGTGCCAGCAGTGGACAACCGGGACAGCAAGAAGCTTTCTTT
few	TRBD1	TRBV5-1	TRBJ2-7	15	CASSLDGTATYEQYF	TGCGCCAGCAGCTTGGACGGGACAGCAACCTACGAGCAGTACTTC
.	TRBD1	TRBV29-1	TRBJ2-5	14	CSGTGFEGTETQYF	TGCAGCGGGACAGGGTTTGAGGGAACGGAGACCCAGTACTTC
many	.	TRBV30	TRBJ2-7	11	CAWSVSYEQYF	TGTGCCTGGAGTGTTTCCTACGAGCAGTACTTC
.	TRBD1	TRBV5-1	TRBJ2-1	16	CASSRTGGSSYNEQFF	TGCGCCAGCAGTAGGACAGGGGGGAGCTCCTACAATGAGCAGTTCTTC
.	TRBD1	TRBV24-1	TRBJ2-3	16	CATSDPGTGRPDTQYF	TGTGCCACCAGTGACCCCGGGACAGGGAGACCCGATACGCAGTATTTT
.	.	TRBV11-2	TRBJ2-7	16	CASSLTTGQHPYEQYF	TGTGCCAGCAGCTTAACCACAGGACAGCATCCCTACGAGCAGTACTTC
few	TRBD1	TRBV12-3/TRBV12-4	TRBJ1-5	15	CASSSGTGFNRPQHF	TGTGCCAGCAGTTCCGGGACAGGCTTTAATCGGCCCCAGCATTTT
few	.	TRBV20-1	TRBJ1-2	14	CSASEGGREHGYTF	TGCAGTGCCTCAGAGGGGGGCAGGGAGCACGGCTACACCTTC
.	TRBD1	TRBV7-6	TRBJ2-7	15	CASSDRTGPSYEQYF	TGTGCCAGCAGCGACCGGACAGGACCCTCCTACGAGCAGTACTTC
few	TRBD1	TRBV29-1	TRBJ1-5	13	CSVSTGNDQPQHF	TGCAGCGTTTCGACAGGGAACGATCAGCCCCAGCATTTT
few	.	TRBV7-9	TRBJ1-2	12	CASSRPNYGYTF	TGTGCCAGCAGCAGACCTAACTATGGCTACACCTTC
.	TRBD1	TRBV7-9	TRBJ2-1	12	CASRLLGGEQFF	TGTGCCAGCAGACTCCTAGGGGGCGAGCAGTTCTTC
once	TRBD2	TRBV11-3	TRBJ2-1	18	CASSLVPGLAGVSNEQFF	TGTGCCAGCAGCTTAGTACCGGGACTAGCGGGAGTTAGCAATGAGCAGTTCTTC
many	.	TRBV29-1	TRBJ2-1	14	CSVESGELYNEQFF	TGCAGCGTTGAATCGGGGGAACTCTACAATGAGCAGTTCTTC
many	TRBD2	TRBV4-1	TRBJ2-4	15	CASSGPTSGENIQYF	TGCGCCAGCAGTGGTCCGACTAGCGGCGAAAACATTCAGTACTTC